These T cell receptor beta chains were read from a single sample in a study of low-dose radiotherapy and immunotherapy resistance in tumors. TCRdb independently ran MiXCR on the reads; one entry per CDR3 protein. The repertoire includes over 70,000 distinct CDR3 sequences, around 30% of them detected once, and approximately 12% sits in the top ten. Sequenced material: PBMCs, taken before treatment. Source of these receptors: a female donor with ovarian cancer. Both conserved end residues are part of each CDR3. D genes are given only for firm matches. Where a row states a size, it is once, few, many or the class of an expanded clone; other rows omit it.

D	size	J	V	DNA	CDR3
-	many	TRBJ2-3	TRBV7-6	TGTGCCAGCAGCTTAGCTAGTAGGGCAGATACGCAGTATTTT	CASSLASRADTQYF
-	many	TRBJ2-7	TRBV7-8	TGTGCCAGCAGCCCAACAGGCTACGAGCAGTACTTC	CASSPTGYEQYF
TRBD1	many	TRBJ2-2	TRBV29-1	TGCAGCGTTGAAGACGGTGCGGGGGACAGGGACCCACTAGCACCCGGGGAGCTGTTTTTT	CSVEDGAGDRDPLAPGELFF
TRBD1	many	TRBJ1-1	TRBV11-2	TGTGCCAGCAGGACCTTGGACAGGCTAGGAGCTGAAGCTTTCTTT	CASRTLDRLGAEAFF
-	-	TRBJ1-2	TRBV20-1	TGCAGTGCTAGAGCTGGGACTTCCCCACATGGCTACACCTTC	CSARAGTSPHGYTF
-	-	TRBJ1-2	TRBV19	TGTGCCAGTAGTATGAGGTCCGACTATGGCTACACCTTC	CASSMRSDYGYTF
-	many	TRBJ1-2	TRBV6-5	TGTGCCAGCAGTTACTCGGGCAGGGCGCCTGTTGGCTTGGGCTACACCTTC	CASSYSGRAPVGLGYTF
TRBD2	-	TRBJ2-7	TRBV7-2	TGTGCCAGCAGCTTCCCGGGGGGTAGTGGAGCTTTCGCGCAGTACTTC	CASSFPGGSGAFAQYF
TRBD1	many	TRBJ2-1	TRBV7-9	TGTGCCAGCAGCCTAACAGGGGGAATCGTGGGTAATGAGCAGTTCTTC	CASSLTGGIVGNEQFF
-	many	TRBJ2-1	TRBV19	TGTGCCAGTAGTAATCGGGGCCCATCCTACAATGAGCAGTTCTTC	CASSNRGPSYNEQFF
TRBD1	few	TRBJ2-1	TRBV5-1	TGCGCCAGCATCCCCGGGACAGGGGGAAACAATGAGCAGTTCTTC	CASIPGTGGNNEQFF
TRBD2	-	TRBJ2-3	TRBV4-2	TGTGCCAGCAGCCAAGCGGGACCCTCCCCGGGAGGAGGGACGCAGTATTTT	CASSQAGPSPGGGTQYF
TRBD2	-	TRBJ2-5	TRBV2	TGTACCAGCAAAGCGGGGGGTCGGGAAGAGACCCAGTACTTC	CTSKAGGREETQYF
TRBD2	-	TRBJ2-1	TRBV15	TGTGCCACCAGCAGAGAGCTCTCGGCGGGAGGGCCATACAATGAGCAGTTCTTC	CATSRELSAGGPYNEQFF
-	few	TRBJ1-2	TRBV5-4	TGTGCCAGCAGCTTGGATGGGTTTGGCTACACCTTC	CASSLDGFGYTF
TRBD2	many	TRBJ2-7	TRBV6-2/TRBV6-3	TGTGCCAGCAGTTCTCCCGGGACTAGCTCCTACGAGCAGTACTTC	CASSSPGTSSYEQYF
TRBD2	-	TRBJ2-1	TRBV29-1	TGCAGCGAGAGGATCGCGGGAGGGATTGAGCAGTTCTTC	CSERIAGGIEQFF
-	-	TRBJ2-7	TRBV7-2	TGTGCCAGCAGTCGAGTGGCGGGCAGGGTTGACGAGCAGTACTTC	CASSRVAGRVDEQYF
-	-	TRBJ1-2	TRBV20-1	TGCAGTGCGAGAGCTTACAGTAACTATGGCTACACCTTC	CSARAYSNYGYTF
TRBD1	-	TRBJ2-7	TRBV9	TGTGCCAGCAGCGTCGCGGGGACAGGGGAAGAGCAGTACTTC	CASSVAGTGEEQYF
TRBD1	many	TRBJ1-6	TRBV12-3/TRBV12-4	TGTGCCAGCAGACGGGACAGGGTTAATTCACCCCTCCACTTT	CASRRDRVNSPLHF
TRBD2	-	TRBJ2-7	TRBV28	TGTGCCAGCAGAGGATTCGGGGGGGCATGGGACGAGCAGTACTTC	CASRGFGGAWDEQYF
TRBD2	many	TRBJ2-3	TRBV2	TGTGCCAGCACCCAGGACCGGGAGGGGATTAGGGGAGATACGCAGTATTTT	CASTQDREGIRGDTQYF
-	many	TRBJ1-2	TRBV6-2/TRBV6-3	TGTGCCAGCAGTTACTCCCACGCACAGGGCGGTAAAAGTGGTGGCTACACCTTC	CASSYSHAQGGKSGGYTF